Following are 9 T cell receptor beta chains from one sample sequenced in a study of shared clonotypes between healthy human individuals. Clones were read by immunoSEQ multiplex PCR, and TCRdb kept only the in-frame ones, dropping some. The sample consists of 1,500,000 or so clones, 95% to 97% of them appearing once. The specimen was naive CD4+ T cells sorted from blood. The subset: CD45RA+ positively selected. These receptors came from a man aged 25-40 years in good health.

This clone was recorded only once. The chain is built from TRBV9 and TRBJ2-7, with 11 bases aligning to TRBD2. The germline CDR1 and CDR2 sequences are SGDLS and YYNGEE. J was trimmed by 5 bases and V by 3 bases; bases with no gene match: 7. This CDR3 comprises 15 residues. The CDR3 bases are TGTGCCAGCAGCGACGGGACTAGCGGACCAGACGAGCAGTACTTC. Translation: CASSDGTSGPDEQYF.

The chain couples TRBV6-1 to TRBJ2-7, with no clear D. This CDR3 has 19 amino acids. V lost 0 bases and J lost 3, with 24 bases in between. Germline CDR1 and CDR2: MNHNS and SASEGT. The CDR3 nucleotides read TGTGCCAGCAGTGAAGCGCGATACCCGAGGCGGATGGGTTACTACGAGCAGTACTTC. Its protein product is CASSEARYPRRMGYYEQYF.

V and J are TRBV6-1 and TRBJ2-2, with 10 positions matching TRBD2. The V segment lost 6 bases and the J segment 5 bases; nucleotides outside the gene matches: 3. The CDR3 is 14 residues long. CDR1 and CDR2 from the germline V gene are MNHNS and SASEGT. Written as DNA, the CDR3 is TGTGCCAGCAGGAGACTAGCGGGTACCGGGGAGCTGTTTTTT. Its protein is CASRRLAGTGELFF.

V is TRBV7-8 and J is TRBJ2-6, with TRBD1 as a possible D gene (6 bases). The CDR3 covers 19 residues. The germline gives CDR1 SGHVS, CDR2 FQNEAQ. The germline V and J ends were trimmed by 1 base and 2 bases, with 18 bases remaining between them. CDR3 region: CASSLEQGSSLAGANVLTF. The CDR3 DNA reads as TGTGCCAGCAGCTTAGAACAGGGTTCTTCCCTAGCTGGGGCCAACGTCCTGACTTTC.

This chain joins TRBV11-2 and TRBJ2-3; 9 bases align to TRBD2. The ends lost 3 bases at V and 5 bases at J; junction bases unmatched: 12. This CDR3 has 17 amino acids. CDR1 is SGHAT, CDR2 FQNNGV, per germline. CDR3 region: CASSFGWGGRAVDTQYF. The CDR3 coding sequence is TGTGCCAGCAGCTTTGGGTGGGGCGGGAGGGCCGTAGATACGCAGTATTTT.

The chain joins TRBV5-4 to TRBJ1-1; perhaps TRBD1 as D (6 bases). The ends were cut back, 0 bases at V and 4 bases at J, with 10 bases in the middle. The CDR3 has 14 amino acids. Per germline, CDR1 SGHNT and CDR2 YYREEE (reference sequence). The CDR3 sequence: CASSLGGLRTEAFF. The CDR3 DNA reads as TGTGCCAGCAGCTTGGGGGGGCTACGCACTGAAGCTTTCTTT. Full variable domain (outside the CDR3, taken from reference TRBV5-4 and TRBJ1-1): ETGVTQSPTHLIKTRGQQVTLRCSSQSGHNTVSWYQQALGQGPQFIFQYYREEENGRGNFPPRFSGLQFPNYSSELNVNALELDDSALYLCASSLGGLRTEAFFGQGTRLTVV.

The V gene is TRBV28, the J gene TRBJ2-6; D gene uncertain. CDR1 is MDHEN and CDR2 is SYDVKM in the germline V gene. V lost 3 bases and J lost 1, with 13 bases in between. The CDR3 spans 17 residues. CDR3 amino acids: CASSFVAASSGANVLTF. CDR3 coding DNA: TGTGCCAGCAGTTTCGTGGCAGCCAGTTCTGGGGCCAACGTCCTGACTTTC.

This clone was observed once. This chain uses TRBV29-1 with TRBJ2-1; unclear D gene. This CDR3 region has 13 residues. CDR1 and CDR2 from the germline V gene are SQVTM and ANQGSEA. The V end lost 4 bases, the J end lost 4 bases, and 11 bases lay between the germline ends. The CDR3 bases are TGCAGCGTTGGGGCGCAGAGATACAATGAGCAGTTCTTC. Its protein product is CSVGAQRYNEQFF.

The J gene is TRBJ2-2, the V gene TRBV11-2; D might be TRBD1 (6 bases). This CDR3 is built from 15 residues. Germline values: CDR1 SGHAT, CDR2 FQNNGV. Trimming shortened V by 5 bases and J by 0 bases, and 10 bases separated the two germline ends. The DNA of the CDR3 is TGTGCCAGCAGCCCGGGACACACGAACACCGGGGAGCTGTTTTTT. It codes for CASSPGHTNTGELFF.